A selection of T cell receptor beta chains follows, all from one sample in a study of control samples from healthy donors and cancer patients. Using immunoSEQ multiplex PCR, the repertoire was profiled, and TCRdb retains in-frame clones only, with some absent. This table has around 150,000 clones, about 94% appearing once. The sample comprised PBMCs. Every receptor here comes from a man aged 60 to 75 with colorectal cancer. Each CDR3 is given with its conserved first and last residue. Fields, in order: CDR3 protein, CDR3 DNA, V gene, J gene, D gene, clone size. A D gene is named only where the DNA matches it firmly. Clone size is given for some rows only: seen once, a few or many times, or a class if the clone is expanded.

CDR3aa: CASSQGRGLTDEQFF; CDR3nt: TGCGCCAGCAGCCAAGGGAGGGGGCTTACTGATGAGCAGTTCTTC; v_gene: TRBV5-1; j_gene: TRBJ2-1; d_gene: .; abundance: once
CDR3aa: CASSHLAGGQAGELFF; CDR3nt: TGTGCCAGCAGCCACTTAGCGGGGGGGCAGGCCGGGGAGCTGTTTTTT; v_gene: TRBV3-1/TRBV3-2; j_gene: TRBJ2-2; d_gene: TRBD2; abundance: .
CDR3aa: CAWSPNTNQPQHF; CDR3nt: TGTGCCTGGAGTCCCAACACGAATCAGCCCCAGCATTTT; v_gene: TRBV30; j_gene: TRBJ1-5; d_gene: .; abundance: few
CDR3aa: CASSPVVAASTDTQYF; CDR3nt: TGTGCCAGCTCACCGGTGGTGGCAGCTAGCACAGATACGCAGTATTTT; v_gene: TRBV18; j_gene: TRBJ2-3; d_gene: .; abundance: .
CDR3aa: CASSEQGPNSPLHF; CDR3nt: TGTGCCAGCAGTGAACAGGGCCCTAATTCACCCCTCCACTTT; v_gene: TRBV2; j_gene: TRBJ1-6; d_gene: .; abundance: .
CDR3aa: CATSRSPERGSGNTEAFF; CDR3nt: TGTGCCACCAGCAGATCGCCGGAGCGGGGGAGCGGGAACACTGAAGCTTTCTTT; v_gene: TRBV15; j_gene: TRBJ1-1; d_gene: .; abundance: .
CDR3aa: CASSLDDGGSYTGELFF; CDR3nt: TGTGCCAGCAGCTTGGACGATGGGGGTTCCTACACCGGGGAGCTGTTTTTT; v_gene: TRBV5-8; j_gene: TRBJ2-2; d_gene: .; abundance: .
CDR3aa: CASSSGYRGPEQFF; CDR3nt: TGTGCCAGCAGTTCAGGTTACAGGGGACCTGAGCAGTTCTTC; v_gene: TRBV27; j_gene: TRBJ2-1; d_gene: TRBD1; abundance: .
CDR3aa: CASSPRGAGENGYTF; CDR3nt: TGTGCCAGCAGCCCACGAGGGGCGGGCGAGAATGGCTACACCTTC; v_gene: TRBV11-2; j_gene: TRBJ1-2; d_gene: .; abundance: .
CDR3aa: CASSYGRQLAKNIQYF; CDR3nt: TGTGCCAGCAGTTATGGTCGGCAGTTGGCCAAAAACATTCAGTACTTC; v_gene: TRBV6-6; j_gene: TRBJ2-4; d_gene: .; abundance: .
CDR3aa: CASRRDRGIRGNQPQHF; CDR3nt: TGTGCCAGCAGGAGGGACAGGGGTATTCGGGGCAATCAGCCCCAGCATTTT; v_gene: TRBV6-4; j_gene: TRBJ1-5; d_gene: TRBD1; abundance: once
CDR3aa: CAISESLAQTNEKLFF; CDR3nt: TGTGCCATCAGTGAGTCCCTAGCCCAAACTAATGAAAAACTGTTTTTT; v_gene: TRBV10-3; j_gene: TRBJ1-4; d_gene: .; abundance: .
CDR3aa: CASSPQGSSTEAFF; CDR3nt: TGTGCCAGCAGCCCTCAGGGTTCGAGCACTGAAGCTTTCTTT; v_gene: TRBV7-2; j_gene: TRBJ1-1; d_gene: .; abundance: .
CDR3aa: CASSLSFGGFTEAFF; CDR3nt: TGTGCCAGCAGCTTATCCTTTGGGGGGTTCACTGAAGCTTTCTTT; v_gene: TRBV7-2; j_gene: TRBJ1-1; d_gene: .; abundance: .
CDR3aa: CASRRVAGQETQYF; CDR3nt: TGTGCCAGCCGCCGAGTGGCAGGCCAAGAGACCCAGTACTTC; v_gene: TRBV27; j_gene: TRBJ2-5; d_gene: .; abundance: .
CDR3aa: CAWSVGKGAVSGEQFF; CDR3nt: TGTGCCTGGAGTGTTGGAAAGGGGGCGGTAAGTGGTGAGCAGTTCTTC; v_gene: TRBV30; j_gene: TRBJ2-1; d_gene: TRBD1; abundance: .
CDR3aa: CASSQDGVGGTEAFF; CDR3nt: TGTGCCAGCAGCCAAGATGGGGTAGGAGGGACTGAAGCTTTCTTT; v_gene: TRBV3-1/TRBV3-2; j_gene: TRBJ1-1; d_gene: .; abundance: .
CDR3aa: CSASTAGGYTF; CDR3nt: TGCAGTGCTAGTACAGCCGGAGGCTACACCTTC; v_gene: TRBV20-1; j_gene: TRBJ1-2; d_gene: .; abundance: .
CDR3aa: CATSRGTSSSRDTQYF; CDR3nt: TGTGCCACCAGCAGAGGGACTAGCTCCAGTCGGGATACGCAGTATTTT; v_gene: TRBV15; j_gene: TRBJ2-3; d_gene: TRBD2; abundance: .
CDR3aa: CASSPGAGRGTEAFF; CDR3nt: TGTGCCAGCAGTCCGGGGGCTGGTAGGGGCACTGAAGCTTTCTTT; v_gene: TRBV11-2; j_gene: TRBJ1-1; d_gene: .; abundance: .
CDR3aa: CASSIPSRGDTQYF; CDR3nt: TGTGCCAGTAGTATTCCTAGCCGTGGAGATACGCAGTATTTT; v_gene: TRBV19; j_gene: TRBJ2-3; d_gene: .; abundance: .
CDR3aa: CATSDFRQMNTEAFF; CDR3nt: TGTGCCACCAGTGATTTCAGGCAAATGAACACTGAAGCTTTCTTT; v_gene: TRBV24-1; j_gene: TRBJ1-1; d_gene: .; abundance: .
CDR3aa: CASSPGGGIGTEAFF; CDR3nt: TGTGCCAGCTCCCCCGGGGGAGGGATTGGCACTGAAGCTTTCTTT; v_gene: TRBV18; j_gene: TRBJ1-1; d_gene: .; abundance: .
CDR3aa: CSPTLLAGTDTQYF; CDR3nt: TGCAGCCCCACGTTGCTAGCGGGCACAGATACGCAGTATTTT; v_gene: TRBV29-1; j_gene: TRBJ2-3; d_gene: TRBD2; abundance: .
CDR3aa: CASSTGGGVYGYTF; CDR3nt: TGTGCCAGCAGCACGGGTGGCGGTGTCTATGGCTACACCTTC; v_gene: TRBV6-2/TRBV6-3; j_gene: TRBJ1-2; d_gene: .; abundance: .
CDR3aa: CASSLDGREYSPLHF; CDR3nt: TGCGCCAGCAGCCTGGACGGACGAGAGTATTCACCCCTCCACTTT; v_gene: TRBV5-1; j_gene: TRBJ1-6; d_gene: .; abundance: once
CDR3aa: CASSPTGGHSYEQYF; CDR3nt: TGTGCCAGCAGCCCAACCGGGGGCCACTCCTACGAGCAGTACTTC; v_gene: TRBV7-9; j_gene: TRBJ2-7; d_gene: .; abundance: .
CDR3aa: CASSTSGGGETQYF; CDR3nt: TGTGCCAGTAGTACTAGCGGGGGCGGCGAGACCCAGTACTTC; v_gene: TRBV19; j_gene: TRBJ2-5; d_gene: TRBD2; abundance: .
CDR3aa: CASSLSAGVDEQFF; CDR3nt: TGTGCCAGCAGTTTATCAGCAGGGGTGGATGAGCAGTTCTTC; v_gene: TRBV27; j_gene: TRBJ2-1; d_gene: .; abundance: .
CDR3aa: CASSHLGTAAYEQYF; CDR3nt: TGTGCCAGCAGCCATCTCGGGACAGCCGCCTACGAGCAGTACTTC; v_gene: TRBV14; j_gene: TRBJ2-7; d_gene: TRBD1; abundance: .
CDR3aa: CASSAGTTSGDTQYF; CDR3nt: TGTGCCAGCAGCGCGGGGACTACCTCAGGAGATACGCAGTATTTT; v_gene: TRBV9; j_gene: TRBJ2-3; d_gene: TRBD2; abundance: once
CDR3aa: CASTLTDNYGYTF; CDR3nt: TGTGCCAGCACCTTGACGGATAACTATGGCTACACCTTC; v_gene: TRBV6-5; j_gene: TRBJ1-2; d_gene: .; abundance: .
CDR3aa: CASSEAPGTGVNQPQHF; CDR3nt: TGTGCCAGCAGTGAAGCCCCCGGGACAGGGGTAAATCAGCCCCAGCATTTT; v_gene: TRBV6-1; j_gene: TRBJ1-5; d_gene: TRBD1; abundance: .
CDR3aa: CASSSSSRGYTF; CDR3nt: TGTGCCAGCAGTTCGAGTTCTCGCGGCTACACCTTC; v_gene: TRBV28; j_gene: TRBJ1-2; d_gene: .; abundance: .
CDR3aa: CASSLGPLNTEAFF; CDR3nt: TGTGCCAGCAGCTTAGGGCCACTGAACACTGAAGCTTTCTTT; v_gene: TRBV7-2; j_gene: TRBJ1-1; d_gene: .; abundance: .
CDR3aa: CASSQEPSYMNTEAFF; CDR3nt: TGTGCCAGCAGCCAAGAACCCTCATACATGAACACTGAAGCTTTCTTT; v_gene: TRBV4-2; j_gene: TRBJ1-1; d_gene: .; abundance: once
CDR3aa: CASGQRDRREQYF; CDR3nt: TGCGCCAGCGGGCAGAGGGACCGGCGCGAGCAGTACTTC; v_gene: TRBV10-1; j_gene: TRBJ2-7; d_gene: .; abundance: once
CDR3aa: CASSGMRGPRTGELFF; CDR3nt: TGTGCCAGCAGCGGAATGCGGGGTCCGAGAACCGGGGAGCTGTTTTTT; v_gene: TRBV9; j_gene: TRBJ2-2; d_gene: .; abundance: once
CDR3aa: CASSSQLAGRTDTQYF; CDR3nt: TGTGCCAGCAGTTCCCAACTAGCGGGGCGCACAGATACGCAGTATTTT; v_gene: TRBV6-6; j_gene: TRBJ2-3; d_gene: TRBD2; abundance: .
CDR3aa: CASSSGLPGMNTEAFF; CDR3nt: TGTGCCAGCAGCTCAGGCCTTCCCGGTATGAACACTGAAGCTTTCTTT; v_gene: TRBV28; j_gene: TRBJ1-1; d_gene: .; abundance: once
CDR3aa: CASSGTERTEAFF; CDR3nt: TGCGCCAGCAGCGGGACCGAGAGGACTGAAGCTTTCTTT; v_gene: TRBV5-1; j_gene: TRBJ1-1; d_gene: .; abundance: .
CDR3aa: CASSDSWGSSYNEQFF; CDR3nt: TGTGCCAGCAGTGACTCGTGGGGTTCCTCCTACAATGAGCAGTTCTTC; v_gene: TRBV6-4; j_gene: TRBJ2-1; d_gene: .; abundance: once
CDR3aa: CASSNCRANYEQYF; CDR3nt: TGTGCCAGCAGCAATTGCAGGGCTAACTACGAGCAGTACTTC; v_gene: TRBV21-1; j_gene: TRBJ2-7; d_gene: .; abundance: .
CDR3aa: CASSQVTGMYNEQFF; CDR3nt: TGTGCCAGCAGCCAAGTAACAGGGATGTACAATGAGCAGTTCTTC; v_gene: TRBV14; j_gene: TRBJ2-1; d_gene: .; abundance: .